Listed below are T cell receptor beta chains from one sample, sequenced in a study of blood T cell repertoires in COVID-19. Method: immunoSEQ multiplex PCR; TCRdb's copy keeps in-frame clones and lacks some. This table holds about 190,000 clones, less than 85% found once. The source material was peripheral blood. These TCRs come from a woman aged 45-59 years with acute or convalescent COVID-19. CDR3s include the opening cysteine and the closing phenylalanine or tryptophan. Fields, in order: clone size, J gene, V gene, CDR3 protein. Some rows have no size entry. The others give once, few or many, or a class for an expanded clone.

.	TRBJ2-7	TRBV11-3	CASSLVSRQGAHYEQYF
.	TRBJ1-1	TRBV6-2/TRBV6-3	CASSVRPPDSEAFF
.	TRBJ2-3	TRBV27	CASSLSITDTQYF
once	TRBJ2-3	TRBV28	CASSSFPTSGTDTQYF
.	TRBJ2-6	TRBV9	CASSSLGGANVLTF
.	TRBJ1-5	TRBV6-1	CASSDQSRQGQPQHF
.	TRBJ1-4	TRBV3-1/TRBV3-2	CASSQEWGPGRVKLFF
.	TRBJ1-1	TRBV27	CATFRGAPNYMNTEAFF
.	TRBJ2-7	TRBV18	CASSRGWVYEQYF
.	TRBJ2-4	TRBV6-1	CASSETGGNKNIQYF